The 13 T cell receptor beta chains below come from one sample, sequenced in a study of T cell responses to AZD1222 COVID-19 vaccine. Method: immunoSEQ multiplex PCR; TCRdb's copy keeps in-frame clones and lacks some. Among approximately 130,000 clones, 80% to 90% were seen once, and the ten largest hold approximately 8.8%. The sequencing here drew on peripheral blood, taken on day 0 of AZD1222 vaccination. Receptors were obtained from an adult in good health.

This chain links TRBV19 with TRBJ1-5, with TRBD1 identical over 8 bases. This CDR3 spans 15 amino acids. V was pared by 2 bases and J by 4 bases, with 4 bases of the junction left unmatched. The germline V gene encodes CDR1 LNHDA and CDR2 SQIVND (reference sequence). The CDR3 is CASSISGTGNQPQHF. The CDR3 DNA follows: TGTGCCAGTAGTATATCCGGGACAGGAAATCAGCCCCAGCATTTT. Together with reference TRBV19 and TRBJ1-5, the CDR3 gives the full variable domain: DGGITQSPKYLFRKEGQNVTLSCEQNLNHDAMYWYRQDPGQGLRLIYYSQIVNDFQKGDIAEGYSVSREKKESFPLTVTSAQKNPTAFYLCASSISGTGNQPQHFGDGTRLSIL.

The genes are TRBV7-2 and TRBJ2-3; tentative D call: TRBD1 (7 bases). The germline V gene encodes CDR1 SGHTA and CDR2 FQGNSA. V lost 4 bases and J 5 bases, leaving 10 bases between the germline ends. This CDR3 region has 13 residues. The CDR3 sequence is CASSSQGGDTQYF. Here the CDR3 DNA reads TGTGCCAGCAGCTCCCAGGGGGGAGATACGCAGTATTTT.

This chain connects TRBV4-3 to TRBJ1-4; 7 positions match TRBD1. The V segment lost 2 bases and the J segment 6 bases; nucleotides outside the gene matches: 9. The CDR3 is 16 amino acids. Germline CDR1 reads LGHNA; CDR2 reads YSLEER. The CDR3 is CASSQFRSTGDEKLFF. CDR3 bases: TGCGCCAGCAGCCAATTTCGGTCCACAGGGGATGAAAAACTGTTTTTT.

The chain recombines TRBV7-3 with TRBJ2-2, with 12 bases lining up with TRBD1. Germline V gene sequence: CDR1 SGHTA, CDR2 FQGTGA. The trim removed 5 bases at V and 6 bases at J, leaving 7 bases unmatched. The CDR3 contains 16 residues. The CDR3 loop is CASSQGQGALAGELFF. In nucleotides, the CDR3 is TGTGCCAGCAGCCAGGGACAGGGGGCGCTCGCCGGGGAGCTGTTTTTT.

The rearrangement uses TRBV6-2 or TRBV6-3 and TRBJ2-3; 9 bases are a match to TRBD2. There are 16 residues in the CDR3. In germline, CDR1 is MNHEY, CDR2 SVGEGT. V trimming: 5 bases; J trimming: 3 bases; junction bases outside the gene matches: 9. The CDR3 region is CASSRLPSGVTDTQYF. The CDR3, as DNA: TGTGCCAGCAGTCGCCTTCCTAGCGGGGTGACAGATACGCAGTATTTT.

The chain carries TRBV4-2 and TRBJ1-1; D call uncertain. There are 10 residues in the CDR3. Between the trimmed V and J ends, which lost 6 bases and 7 bases, there was a span of 6 bases. Per the germline V gene, CDR1 is LGHNA and CDR2 is YNFKEQ. In nucleotides, the CDR3 is TGTGCCAGCAGGGGGATTGAAGCTTTCTTT. The encoded protein is CASRGIEAFF.

The rearrangement joins TRBV6-5 to TRBJ1-5; D is ambiguous. Germline V gives CDR1 MNHEY, CDR2 SVGAGI. CDR3 length: 14 amino acids. With 7 bases removed from V and 5 bases from J, the gap between germline ends came to 15 bases. The CDR3 sequence is CASTGDAADQPQHF. CDR3 DNA sequence: TGTGCCAGCACTGGAGATGCGGCCGATCAGCCCCAGCATTTT.

The chain is built from TRBV19 and TRBJ2-1; 9 nucleotides line up with TRBD1. This CDR3 has 14 amino acids. The germline V gene encodes CDR1 LNHDA and CDR2 SQIVND (reference sequence). The trim removed 4 bases at V and 7 bases at J, leaving 5 bases unmatched. The CDR3 DNA sequence: TGTGCCAGTAGTACTACAGGGGGCGGGAATGAGCAGTTCTTC. As protein: CASSTTGGGNEQFF.

This chain connects TRBV18 to TRBJ1-4; 7 bases match TRBD1. The germline V gene has CDR1 KGHSH and CDR2 LQKENI. The CDR3 runs 15 residues. V trimming: 6 bases; J trimming: 2 bases; junction bases outside the gene matches: 6. The CDR3 region has the DNA TGTGCCAGCTCCCAACAGGGGACCACTAATGAAAAACTGTTTTTT. Translated, it gives CASSQQGTTNEKLFF.

The table lists this clone with a few counts. The chain links TRBV27 to TRBJ1-6; a weak D match, TRBD1 (5 bases). Per the germline V gene, CDR1 is MNHEY and CDR2 is SMNVEV (reference sequence). Trimming cost V 6 bases and J 6 bases, with 18 bases left between them. CDR3 length equals 16 residues. This CDR3 reads CASRPQWGGTNSPLHF. The CDR3 bases are TGTGCCAGCAGGCCCCAGTGGGGTGGGACTAATTCACCCCTCCACTTT.

The V and J genes are TRBV30 and TRBJ1-1, with 11 bases identical to TRBD1. The CDR3 is 15 residues long. Germline CDR1 GTSNPN, CDR2 SVGIG (reference sequence). V lost 3 bases to trimming and J lost 3 bases; unmatched junction nucleotides: 6. The CDR3 DNA follows: TGTGCCTGGAGCGTCCTGGGACAGGGGGACACTGAAGCTTTCTTT. Its protein is CAWSVLGQGDTEAFF.

This clone was recorded a few times. CDR3 region: CASRADLIGGEDEQYF. CDR3 coding DNA: TGTGCCAGCCGGGCCGATCTAATAGGGGGAGAGGACGAGCAGTACTTC. The chain joins TRBV28 to TRBJ2-7; D possibly corresponds to TRBD1 (6 bases). This CDR3 comprises 16 residues. Germline CDR1 reads MDHEN; CDR2 reads SYDVKM. V was cut by 8 bases and J by 5 bases, with 25 bases left in between.

The chain recombines TRBV5-8 with TRBJ1-1; the match to TRBD1 covers 7 bases. V was clipped by 7 bases and J by 6 bases; unmatched bases: 12. Germline CDR1 reads SGHTS; CDR2 reads YDEGEE. The CDR3 is made up of 14 amino acids. The CDR3 region is CASGPRTGFSEAFF. The DNA for the CDR3 is TGTGCCAGCGGCCCCCGGACAGGATTTTCTGAAGCTTTCTTT.